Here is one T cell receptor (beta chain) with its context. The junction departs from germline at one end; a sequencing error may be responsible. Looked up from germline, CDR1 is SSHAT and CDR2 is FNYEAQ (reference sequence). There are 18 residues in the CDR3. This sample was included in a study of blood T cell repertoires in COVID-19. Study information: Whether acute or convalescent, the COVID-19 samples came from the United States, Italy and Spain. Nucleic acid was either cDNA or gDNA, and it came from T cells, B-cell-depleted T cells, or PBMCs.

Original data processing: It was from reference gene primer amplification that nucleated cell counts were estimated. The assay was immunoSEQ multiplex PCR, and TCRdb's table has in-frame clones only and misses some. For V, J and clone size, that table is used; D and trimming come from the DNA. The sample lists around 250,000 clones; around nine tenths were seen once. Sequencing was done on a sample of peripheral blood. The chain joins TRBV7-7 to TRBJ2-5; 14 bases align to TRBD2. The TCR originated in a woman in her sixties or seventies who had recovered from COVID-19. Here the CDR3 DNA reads TGTGCTAGCAGCTTAGGCGGACTAGCGGGGGGTCTTCAAGAGACCCAGTACTTC. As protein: CASSLGGLAGGLQETQYF. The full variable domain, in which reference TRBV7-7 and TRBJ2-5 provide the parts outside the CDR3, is GAGVSQSPRYKVTKRGQDVTLRCDPISSHATLYWYQQALGQGPEFLTYFNYEAQPDKSGLPSDRFSAERPEGSISTLTIQRTEQRDSAMYRCASSLGGLAGGLQETQYFGPGTRLLVL.